The 4 T cell receptor beta chains in this list originate from one sample, sequenced in a study of cytomegalovirus exposure and HLA in healthy donors. With 60 Vbeta and 13 Jbeta primers, the PCR was carried out. Assay: immunoSEQ multiplex PCR; the TCRdb copy retains only in-frame clones and omits some. The repertoire consists of about 140,000 clones, with more than 55% occurring once and the leading ten covering approximately 6.5%. The sequencing input was PBMCs. The receptors were sampled from a woman in her sixties in good health and CMV-seronegative.

The V call is TRBV5-8, the J call TRBJ2-3; 10 bases are a match to TRBD2. J gave up 4 bases and V 0 bases, and 5 bases lay outside the gene matches. Germline V lookup: CDR1 SGHTS, CDR2 YDEGEE. This CDR3 contains 16 residues. The CDR3 sequence: CASSLGASGGSDTQYF. The CDR3, as DNA: TGTGCCAGCAGCTTGGGGGCTAGCGGGGGATCAGATACGCAGTATTTT.

The chain has TRBV14 and TRBJ2-5; 13 bases fit TRBD2. From germline, CDR1 is SGHDN and CDR2 FVKESK. Trimming cost V 2 bases and J 10 bases; bases outside gene matches: 7. The CDR3 loop spans 15 amino acids. The chain's CDR3 is CASSQSGLAGAIQYF. The CDR3 DNA is TGTGCCAGCAGCCAATCTGGACTAGCGGGGGCCATCCAGTACTTC. Looking up the rest from reference TRBV14 and TRBJ2-5 gives the full variable domain: EAGVTQFPSHSVIEKGQTVTLRCDPISGHDNLYWYRRVMGKEIKFLLHFVKESKQDESGMPNNRFLAERTGGTYSTLKVQPAELEDSGVYFCASSQSGLAGAIQYFGPGTRLLVL.

The J gene is TRBJ1-4, the V gene TRBV28, with 8 bases that match TRBD1. The germline V gene has CDR1 MDHEN and CDR2 SYDVKM. This CDR3 is 17 amino acids long. V lost 6 bases and J lost 3; bases outside the gene matches: 12. The CDR3 DNA reads TGTGCCAGCAGCGCCGGGACAGGACTCGCAGCTAATGAAAAACTGTTTTTT. Protein product: CASSAGTGLAANEKLFF.

The chain carries TRBV14 and TRBJ1-1; D possibly corresponds to TRBD1 (6 bases). Trimming took 3 bases from V and 1 from J, leaving 9 bases between them. CDR1 and CDR2 from the germline V gene are SGHDN and FVKESK. The CDR3 runs 14 residues. The chain's CDR3 is CASSHSGANTEAFF. In DNA, the CDR3 is TGTGCCAGCAGCCACTCAGGGGCGAACACTGAAGCTTTCTTT.